This record looks at one T cell receptor (beta chain) sequence and its context. The antigen remains undetermined. This entry comes from a study of cytomegalovirus exposure and HLA in healthy donors. Findings and caveats of the study: Both high specificity and high sensitivity reportedly marked the classifier's diagnosis of cytomegalovirus status.

The CDR3 length is 15 residues. V dropped 0 bases and J dropped 1 base, with 10 bases sitting between them. Germline V CDR1 and CDR2: SGHRS, YFSETQ. The PCR contained 60 Vbeta and 13 Jbeta primers. Clones were read by immunoSEQ multiplex PCR, and TCRdb kept only the in-frame ones, dropping some. The sample has around 110,000 clones, about two thirds seen once. V usage is TRBV5-1 and J usage is TRBJ1-1; tentatively, D is TRBD1 (5 bases). The receptor's source is a boy between 10 and 17 years old in good health and CMV-seronegative. The sample was PBMCs. CDR3 in amino acids: CASSLEARANTEAFF. The CDR3 nucleotides are TGCGCCAGCAGCTTGGAGGCCAGGGCGAACACTGAAGCTTTCTTT.